What follows are 2 T cell receptor beta chains derived from one specimen sequenced in a study of blood T cell repertoires in COVID-19 (dated by TCRdb to about 2020). Library preparation used the immunoSEQ multiplex PCR assay. The immuneACCESS repertoire file appears here via TCRdb, limited to in-frame rearrangements. These files lack a portion of the clones; in checked studies, under half of the deficit traces to unresolved V genes, and the cause of the others is not known. This sample holds 300,000 to 400,000 clones; roughly 90% were observed only once. The top ten clones comprise 2.6% of the sample. Sequencing was done on a sample of PBMCs or T cells enriched from blood (not recorded which). These receptors all stem from a man in his fifties or sixties who had recovered from COVID-19.

This chain links TRBV19 with TRBJ2-2; D possibly corresponds to TRBD1 (6 bases). The CDR3 contains 14 residues. CDR1 is LNHDA, CDR2 SQIVND, per germline (reference sequence). V was pared by 2 bases and J by 4 bases, with 8 bases between. CDR3: CASSIWDTTGELFF. Here the CDR3 DNA reads TGTGCCAGTAGTATATGGGACACCACCGGGGAGCTGTTTTTT.

This clone appeared a single time. V is TRBV10-3 and J is TRBJ2-7; 8 positions match TRBD2. V trimming: 11 bases; J trimming: 2 bases; junction bases outside the gene matches: 11. The CDR3 runs to 14 residues. The germline CDR1 and CDR2 sequences are ENHRY and SYGVKD. CDR3 in DNA: TGTGCCCCCCGGGGGGGGGACGGGGCCTACGAGCAGTACTTC. Translated, it gives CAPRGGDGAYEQYF.